Each of the 21 T cell receptor beta chains below was sequenced from the same sample in a study of regulatory T cells in long-lasting Graves disease. Specified time point: newly diagnosed GD, antithyroid drugs for less than 3 months. RNA from PBMCs was the source of the TCR library. Researchers made TCR beta libraries by using iRepertoire HTBI primers and running Arm-PCR on CDR3 regions. Using its own MiXCR run on the multiplex PCR reads, TCRdb lists one record per CDR3 protein. The sample includes under 300,000 distinct CDR3 sequences, 20% to 25% seen only once; the top ten take approximately 14%. The sequencing here drew on peripheral blood mononuclear cells (PBMCs), taken at new diagnosis, from a patient treated with antithyroid drugs. These receptors were taken from a female donor with Graves disease.

This clonotype was seen repeatedly, ten times or more. The chain combines TRBV5-1 with TRBJ2-3; 8 bases match TRBD2. Germline CDR1 and CDR2: SGHRS and YFSETQ. J gave up 4 bases and V 4 bases, and 8 bases lay outside the gene matches. The CDR3 covers 15 residues. CDR3 coding DNA: TGCGCCAGCAGCGCAAGCGGGAGTGGCGCAGATACGCAGTATTTT. Amino acids: CASSASGSGADTQYF. Variable domain in full (rest from reference TRBV5-1 and TRBJ2-3): KAGVTQTPRYLIKTRGQQVTLSCSPISGHRSVSWYQQTPGQGLQFLFEYFSETQRNKGNFPGRFSGRQFSNSRSEMNVSTLELGDSALYLCASSASGSGADTQYFGPGTRLTVL.

The table lists this clonotype with many counts. The chain links TRBV7-2 to TRBJ2-7; D remains ambiguous. The germline CDR1 and CDR2 sequences are SGHTA and FQGNSA. With 5 bases removed from V and 1 base from J, the gap between germline ends came to 21 bases. There are 17 residues in the CDR3. CDR3 in DNA: TGTGCCAGCAGCCGCGCGACGGGCCCTGGTGGGTCCTACGAGCAGTACTTC. Amino acid sequence: CASSRATGPGGSYEQYF.

The table lists this clonotype with a few counts. The V gene is TRBV6-1, the J gene TRBJ2-7; no firm D call. The CDR3 contains 11 residues. Deletions cut 6 bases from V and 7 bases from J, with 10 bases between. Per germline, CDR1 MNHNS and CDR2 SASEGT. The CDR3: CASSHEKEQYF. The CDR3 nucleotides are TGTGCCAGCAGCCACGAGAAGGAGCAGTACTTC.

Worth noting for this clonotype: With a much larger clone just one base away, this may be a read error. V usage is TRBV4-1 and J usage is TRBJ2-5; tentatively, D is TRBD1 (5 bases). This CDR3 is built from 14 residues. In germline, CDR1 is MGHRA, CDR2 YSYEKL. V was shortened by 3 bases and J by 5 bases, with 13 bases between the two germline ends. CDR3 DNA: TGCGCCAGCAGCCACAAAGGGGATGGGGAGACCCAGTACTTC. Translating it yields CASSHKGDGETQYF.

CDR3 sequence: CASKLTGTVNQPQHF. The CDR3 DNA reads TGTGCCAGCAAACTGACAGGGACGGTAAATCAGCCCCAGCATTTT. The chain has TRBV2 and TRBJ1-5, with 7 bases matching TRBD1. The V segment lost 7 bases and the J segment 4 bases; nucleotides outside the gene matches: 10. From germline, CDR1 is SNHLY and CDR2 FYNNEI. This CDR3 has 15 residues.

Comment on this clonotype: This sequence may be a read error, since a much larger clone differs from it by one base. The chain uses TRBV4-3 and TRBJ2-7; 7 bases match TRBD2. This CDR3 region has 15 residues. Per the germline V gene, CDR1 is LGHNA and CDR2 is YSLEER. CDR3 nucleotide sequence: TGCGCCGGCAGCCAAGAGTCGGGAGGTCACTACGAGCAGTACTTC. This sequence encodes CAGSQESGGHYEQYF.

This clonotype appeared many times. The gene calls are TRBV7-2 and TRBJ2-3; D gene ambiguous. This CDR3 is built from 12 residues. V lost 4 bases and J 5 bases, leaving 7 bases between the germline ends. The germline V gene encodes CDR1 SGHTA and CDR2 FQGNSA. Here the CDR3 reads CASSSTGDTQYF. CDR3 nucleotides: TGTGCCAGCAGCTCAACTGGAGATACGCAGTATTTT.

Worth noting for this clonotype: A much more abundant neighbour one base away suggests this may be a read error. This chain joins TRBV6-1 and TRBJ2-5; D remains ambiguous. The CDR3 totals 12 residues. Germline lookup yields CDR1 MNHNS and CDR2 SASEGT. CDR3 sequence: CASKVLGETQCF. The CDR3 coding sequence is TGTGCCAGCAAAGTTTTAGGAGAGACCCAGTGCTTC.

This clonotype has a count of ten or more. This chain links TRBV5-1 with TRBJ2-1, with 8 bases that match TRBD2. The V and J ends lost 0 bases and 7 bases, in that order; junction bases with no gene match: 6. The CDR3 runs to 15 residues. The germline V gene encodes CDR1 SGHRS and CDR2 YFSETQ. This chain's CDR3 is CASSLGHTGGNEQFF. The DNA of the CDR3 is TGCGCCAGCAGCTTGGGGCACACGGGGGGGAATGAGCAGTTCTTC.

Comments on this clonotype: A much larger clone sits a single nucleotide away, making a read error possible. The final CDR3 position lacks the conserved phenylalanine or tryptophan, pointing to a likely read error. The V gene is TRBV11-2, the J gene TRBJ1-5, with TRBD1 identical over 7 bases. CDR3 size: 13 residues. Germline V gene data show CDR1 as SGHAT and CDR2 as FQNNGV. This CDR3 is CASSYTGEQPQHS. The CDR3 DNA is TGCGCCAGCAGTTATACAGGGGAACAGCCCCAGCATTCT.

This chain uses TRBV29-1 with TRBJ2-6; TRBD1 matches 9 bases. After removal of 5 bases from V and 12 bases from J, the junction contained 20 bases not matched to a gene. The V gene's germline CDR1 is SQVTM and CDR2 ANQGSEA. The CDR3 has 17 amino acids. CDR3: CSVRTGVSLVTETVLTF. The CDR3 nucleotides read TGCAGCGTTCGGACAGGGGTGTCTCTGGTAACCGAAACCGTCCTGACTTTC. Complete variable domain (other parts from reference TRBV29-1 and TRBJ2-6): SAVISQKPSRDICQRGTSLTIQCQVDSQVTMMFWYRQQPGQSLTLIATANQGSEATYESGFVIDKFPISRPNLTFSTLTVSNMSPEDSSIYLCSVRTGVSLVTETVLTFGAGSRLTVL.

This clonotype was detected many times. V usage is TRBV24-1 and J usage is TRBJ2-5; D is unclear. CDR1 and CDR2 (germline): KGHDR, SFDVKD. The CDR3 sequence is 12 residues long. Between the trimmed V and J ends, which lost 5 bases and 3 bases, there was a span of 6 bases. The CDR3 here is CATSAPEETQYF. The DNA of the CDR3 is TGTGCCACCAGTGCCCCCGAAGAGACCCAGTACTTC.

The CDR3 is CASSMDLVYGYTF. The CDR3 DNA follows: TGTGCCAGTAGTATGGATCTGGTCTATGGCTACACCTTC. V gene TRBV19 combines with J gene TRBJ1-2; no reliable D call. Per the germline V gene, CDR1 is LNHDA and CDR2 is SQIVND (reference sequence). Trimming pared 3 bases from V and 4 bases from J, leaving 9 bases between. CDR3 size: 13 residues.

Many counts were recorded for this clonotype. The chain is built from TRBV6-1 and TRBJ2-7, with TRBD1 matching over 9 bases. This CDR3 has 15 amino acids. The trim removed 6 bases at V and 2 bases at J, leaving 8 bases unmatched. Germline V gene data show CDR1 as MNHNS and CDR2 as SASEGT. The CDR3 DNA reads TGTGCCAGCAGGGCAGGGGGACAGGGCACCTACGAGCAGTACTTC. This codes for CASRAGGQGTYEQYF.

This clonotype was seen only a few times. The rearrangement links TRBV20-1 to TRBJ1-2; no reliable D call. The CDR3 totals 12 residues. CDR1 DFQATT and CDR2 SNEGSKA come from the germline V gene (reference sequence). With 4 bases removed from V and 4 bases from J, the gap between germline ends came to 10 bases. The CDR3 is CSAIKVRYGYTF. The CDR3 nucleotides are TGCAGTGCTATAAAGGTGCGCTATGGCTACACCTTC.

This clonotype was observed many times. The rearrangement links TRBV12-3 or TRBV12-4 to TRBJ1-6; D is ambiguous. The germline V and J ends were trimmed by 5 bases and 7 bases, with 15 bases remaining between them. CDR3 length: 15 residues. CDR3 nucleotide sequence: TGTGCCAGCAGTCTGCAAGGACGGCGAAATTCACCCCTCCACTTT. Its translation is CASSLQGRRNSPLHF.

This clonotype occurred a few times. This chain joins TRBV7-8 and TRBJ1-5; TRBD1 matches at 10 bases. The J segment lost 5 bases and the V segment lost 5 bases, leaving 3 bases of the junction unmatched. The germline V gene encodes CDR1 SGHVS and CDR2 FQNEAQ. The CDR3 has 14 residues. The DNA of the CDR3 is TGTGCCAGCAGCACGACAGGGGGCGATCAGCCCCAGCATTTT. It encodes CASSTTGGDQPQHF.

This clonotype was counted many times. The chain uses TRBV11-2 and TRBJ1-3, with D possibly being TRBD1 (5 bases). Germline values: CDR1 SGHAT, CDR2 FQNNGV. V lost 5 bases, J lost 4 bases, and 21 bases lay in between. The CDR3 covers 17 residues. CDR3 protein: CASSALPPGGYGNTIYF. The CDR3 nucleotides read TGTGCCAGCAGCGCCCTGCCCCCCGGGGGTTACGGAAACACCATATATTTT.

In regard to this clonotype: Possible read error: a much larger clone is one base away. The V call is TRBV13, the J call TRBJ2-6, with TRBD1 as a possible D gene (6 bases). CDR3 length: 17 residues. The germline gives CDR1 PRHDT, CDR2 FYEKMQ (reference sequence). As DNA, the CDR3 is TGTGCCAGCAGCTTAGGACAGGGAAACTCTGGGGCCAACGTCCAGACTTTC. Protein sequence: CASSLGQGNSGANVQTF.

In this sample, this clonotype turned up many times. This chain links TRBV5-1 with TRBJ2-2; 8 bases line up with TRBD2. Germline V lookup: CDR1 SGHRS, CDR2 YFSETQ. With V trimmed by 0 bases and J by 1 base, 2 bases remained unmatched. The CDR3 is made up of 16 amino acids. The CDR3 sequence: CASSLGTSLNTGELFF. The CDR3 DNA reads TGCGCCAGCAGCTTGGGGACTAGCCTGAACACCGGGGAGCTGTTTTTT.

This clonotype came up many times. This rearrangement joins TRBV19 to TRBJ2-2; 8 bases agree with TRBD1. The ends lost 8 bases at V and 5 bases at J; junction bases unmatched: 7. This CDR3 has 14 residues. CDR1 and CDR2 (germline): LNHDA, SQIVND (reference sequence). CDR3 region: CASAPGQATGELFF. The CDR3 DNA reads TGTGCCAGTGCCCCGGGACAGGCTACCGGGGAGCTGTTTTTT.